This T cell receptor beta chain was sequenced for a study of CD8+CD57+ T cells in acquired aplastic anemia. In the study overall: The mean DNA yield obtained from sorted CD4+ and CD8+ cells came to approximately 3.2 ug.

CDR3 and TCR beta VDJ profiling relied on a genomic DNA template. Via MiXCR, TCRdb re-called the reads, giving one row per CDR3 protein. Seen here are about 190,000 distinct CDR3 sequences, approximately 50% observed once, and the top ten hold approximately 15%. Study-level results: Patients did not significantly differ from controls in CD8+ Simpson's diversity.

Germline loops: CDR1 SGHDT, CDR2 YYEEEE. V lost 2 bases and J lost 6; bases outside the gene matches: 6. The CDR3 contains 16 residues. This clonotype was counted ten times or more. Its target is unknown. The source is a human donor in good health, serving as a control. The sequencing input was sorted CD4+, CD8+, or CD8+CD57+ T cells (not recorded which) from PBMCs. The rearrangement links TRBV5-6 to TRBJ1-5; 12 nucleotides agree with TRBD1. The CDR3 loop is CASSFSGTGGFQPQHF. The CDR3 region has the DNA TGTGCCAGCAGCTTCTCCGGGACAGGGGGCTTTCAGCCCCAGCATTTT.